This T cell receptor (beta chain) was recorded in a study of T cell changes during pregnancy in multiple sclerosis. Repertoires were generated with immunoSEQ multiplex PCR, while TCRdb's copy carries only in-frame clones and drops some. The sample comprises 20,000 to 30,000 clones, around 87% of which are singletons, and around 0.93% rests with the top ten. Germline CDR1 reads MGHRA; CDR2 reads YSYEKL. The CDR3 length is 13 residues. This clonotype was sampled from a female donor in good health, enrolled as a control in a pregnancy study. The chain joins TRBV4-1 to TRBJ2-7, with 9 positions matching TRBD1. Sample: CD4+ T cells from peripheral blood mononuclear cells, taken in the second trimester of pregnancy. Here the CDR3 DNA reads TGCGCCAGCAGCCAAGCCTACGGGACAGGGTTTCGTGTC. Translated, it gives CASSQAYGTGFRV.